This T cell receptor beta chain was retrieved from a study of blood T cell repertoires in COVID-19. On the study more broadly: Samples of COVID-19 (acute and convalescent) were obtained from the United States, Italy and Spain.

The authors' processing: For nucleated cells, counts were estimated from reference gene primer amplification. Measured with immunoSEQ multiplex PCR; TCRdb has only the in-frame clones, and not every one. The V and J calls and clone size come from that table; D and trimming were worked out from the DNA. The sample yields roughly 250,000 clones, about 90% seen once. The CDR3 consists of 15 residues. The genes are TRBV21-1 and TRBJ2-1; the table's D call of TRBD1 was not tested on the DNA. TRBV21-1 is a pseudogene. Sequenced: peripheral blood. The TCR comes from a man in his 60s who had recovered from COVID-19. The CDR3 region is CASSKLKGPYNEQFF. In DNA, the CDR3 is TGTGCCAGCAGCAAATTAAAGGGGCCCTACAATGAGCAGTTCTTC.